One sample yielded the 30 T cell receptor beta chains listed below, sequenced in a study of T cell responses to AZD1222 COVID-19 vaccine (dated by TCRdb to the early 2020s). The sample's time point, from its label and the paper: baseline before first vaccination. Libraries were prepared through the immunoSEQ multiplex PCR assay. TCRdb holds this immuneACCESS table with in-frame rearrangements only. Some clones are missing; in checked studies, unresolved V genes explain under half, and the rest has no known cause. The sample table holds more than 100,000 clones, of which 75% to 90% were seen once. In total, the top ten clones hold 20% of the sample. The sample was peripheral blood, taken on day 0 of AZD1222 vaccination. The receptor source for this set is an adult in good health.

The gene calls are TRBV7-6 and TRBJ1-4, with TRBD1 as a possible D gene (6 bases). Germline CDR1 reads SGHVS; CDR2 reads FNYEAQ. CDR3 size: 15 residues. Trimming shortened V by 2 bases and J by 0 bases, and 7 bases separated the two germline ends. The CDR3 DNA reads as TGTGCCAGCAGCTTAAGGACAGCAACTAATGAAAAACTGTTTTTT. Its protein is CASSLRTATNEKLFF.

A single count supports this clone. This chain uses TRBV5-8 with TRBJ2-7; the D gene is possibly TRBD1 (6 bases). The germline CDR1 and CDR2 sequences are SGHTS and YDEGEE. V lost 1 base and J 6 bases, leaving 20 bases between the germline ends. The CDR3 runs to 16 residues. CDR3 residues: CASSLMLDRRKREQYF. CDR3 bases: TGTGCCAGCAGCTTGATGTTAGACAGGAGGAAACGCGAGCAGTACTTC.

The chain carries TRBV7-8 and TRBJ1-1; 8 bases are shared with TRBD1. The CDR3 runs 15 residues. J gave up 2 bases and V 5 bases, and 7 bases lay outside the gene matches. Germline values: CDR1 SGHVS, CDR2 FQNEAQ. CDR3 sequence reads: CASSPRTGFNTEAFF. In DNA, the CDR3 is TGTGCCAGCAGCCCACGGACAGGGTTTAACACTGAAGCTTTCTTT.

The CDR3 sequence is CASSEDSMNTEAFF. The CDR3 DNA reads as TGTGCCAGCAGCGAGGACTCAATGAACACTGAAGCTTTCTTT. The chain has TRBV9 and TRBJ1-1; no firm D call. This CDR3 is built from 14 residues. Looked up from germline, CDR1 is SGDLS and CDR2 is YYNGEE. The V and J ends lost 3 bases and 0 bases respectively, with 9 bases between them. Full variable domain (remainder filled in from reference TRBV9 and TRBJ1-1): DSGVTQTPKHLITATGQRVTLRCSPRSGDLSVYWYQQSLDQGLQFLIQYYNGEERAKGNILERFSAQQFPDLHSELNLSSLELGDSALYFCASSEDSMNTEAFFGQGTRLTVV.

V and J are TRBV6-5 and TRBJ2-7; possibly TRBD1 or TRBD2 for D (6 bases each). This CDR3 region has 14 residues. From germline, CDR1 is MNHEY and CDR2 SVGAGI. Trimming took 6 bases from V and 3 from J, leaving 15 bases between them. As DNA, the CDR3 is TGTGCCAGCAGAAGGGGGGACACTCACTACGAGCAGTACTTC. Translating it yields CASRRGDTHYEQYF.

The V gene is TRBV5-1, the J gene TRBJ1-1; 9 positions agree with TRBD1. J lost 4 bases, V lost 7 bases, and 14 bases had no gene match. The germline gives CDR1 SGHRS, CDR2 YFSETQ. The CDR3 covers 16 residues. CDR3 DNA sequence: TGCGCCAGCCAACAGGGGGCAGGGGGAGGTAGCACTGAAGCTTTCTTT. Amino acids: CASQQGAGGGSTEAFF.

This chain uses TRBV9 with TRBJ2-3, with D perhaps matching TRBD1 (5 bases). CDR1 and CDR2 from the germline V gene are SGDLS and YYNGEE. This CDR3 spans 15 amino acids. Trimming cost V 2 bases and J 3 bases, with 13 bases left between them. Here the CDR3 reads CASSVLQGGTDTQYF. The CDR3 DNA reads TGTGCCAGCAGCGTCCTCCAGGGTGGGACAGATACGCAGTATTTT. The whole variable domain, filled in from reference TRBV9 and TRBJ2-3, reads DSGVTQTPKHLITATGQRVTLRCSPRSGDLSVYWYQQSLDQGLQFLIQYYNGEERAKGNILERFSAQQFPDLHSELNLSSLELGDSALYFCASSVLQGGTDTQYFGPGTRLTVL.

There are a few counts of this clone. The chain couples TRBV7-9 to TRBJ2-1, with D possibly matching TRBD2 (6 bases). The CDR3 has 14 amino acids. The V gene's germline CDR1 is SEHNR and CDR2 FQNEAQ (reference sequence). V shed 2 bases and J shed 4 bases, with 9 bases lying between them. CDR3: CASSLRERYNEQFF. Written as DNA, the CDR3 is TGTGCCAGCAGCTTACGGGAGAGATACAATGAGCAGTTCTTC.

J is TRBJ1-2 and V is TRBV3-1 (or the pseudogene TRBV3-2); D is possibly TRBD1 (5 bases). Germline loops: CDR1 LGHDT, CDR2 YNNKEL (reference sequence). The CDR3 consists of 16 residues. Trimming removed 0 bases from V and 0 bases from J, with 11 bases in between. The CDR3 spells CASSQDGAGTNYGYTF. The CDR3 DNA is TGTGCCAGCAGCCAAGATGGGGCAGGGACTAACTATGGCTACACCTTC.

This chain links TRBV7-2 with TRBJ1-5; D is possibly TRBD1 (5 bases). Germline CDR1 SGHTA, CDR2 FQGNSA. The CDR3 totals 17 residues. Trimming removed 5 bases from V and 0 bases from J, with 17 bases in between. The CDR3 DNA is TGTGCCAGCAGCCAAAACTCGGCAGGGAATAGCAATCAGCCCCAGCATTTT. It yields the protein CASSQNSAGNSNQPQHF.

The DNA of the CDR3 is TGTGCCAGCAGCCTCCCCGGAGATTCTGTGGCTTTCTTT. It is translated as CASSLPGDSVAFF. The chain recombines TRBV5-6 with TRBJ1-1, with D unresolved. Germline CDR1 reads SGHDT; CDR2 reads YYEEEE. The CDR3 has 13 amino acids. The V gene lost 4 bases and the J gene lost 11 bases, with 18 bases spanning the gap.

The rearrangement links TRBV6-5 to TRBJ1-1; D is possibly TRBD1 (6 bases). Per germline, CDR1 MNHEY and CDR2 SVGAGI. Trimming removed 6 bases from V and 2 bases from J, with 7 bases in between. The CDR3 runs 12 residues. CDR3 protein: CASRDRNTEAFF. CDR3 DNA: TGTGCCAGCAGGGACAGAAACACTGAAGCTTTCTTT.

The rearrangement uses TRBV10-3 and TRBJ1-5, with a possible D match to TRBD1 (5 bases). Germline V gene sequence: CDR1 ENHRY, CDR2 SYGVKD. The CDR3 is made up of 14 amino acids. V was pared by 3 bases and J by 2 bases, with 8 bases between. The CDR3: CAISDQGGNQPQHF. In DNA form, the CDR3 reads TGTGCCATCAGTGATCAGGGTGGCAATCAGCCCCAGCATTTT.

CDR3 in DNA: TGTGCCAGCAGCATGGAGCGGGGGATCTCTGGGGCCAACGTCCTGACTTTC. Translated: CASSMERGISGANVLTF. This rearrangement joins TRBV6-2 or TRBV6-3 to TRBJ2-6; 8 nucleotides align to TRBD2. The CDR3 contains 17 residues. The V segment lost 6 bases and the J segment 0 bases; nucleotides outside the gene matches: 7. Looked up from germline, CDR1 is MNHEY and CDR2 is SVGEGT.

This rearrangement joins TRBV4-1 to TRBJ2-1; 10 bases match TRBD2. The germline gives CDR1 MGHRA, CDR2 YSYEKL. The CDR3 contains 16 residues. V shed 0 bases, J shed 7 bases, and the junction held 6 bases outside the gene matches. The CDR3, as DNA: TGCGCCAGCAGCCAAGACCCTAGCGGGAGTTCTAATGAGCAGTTCTTC. Amino acid sequence: CASSQDPSGSSNEQFF.

V is TRBV7-2 and J is TRBJ1-2; D is perhaps TRBD1 (5 bases). The CDR3 consists of 14 residues. Trimming pared 7 bases from V and 1 base from J, leaving 13 bases between. Germline V gene sequence: CDR1 SGHTA, CDR2 FQGNSA. DNA of the CDR3: TGTGCCAGCATCAACGGGGGGTATAACTATGGCTACACCTTC. Translated, it gives CASINGGYNYGYTF. The variable domain in full, with the rest retrieved from reference TRBV7-2 and TRBJ1-2, is GAGVSQSPSNKVTEKGKDVELRCDPISGHTALYWYRQSLGQGLEFLIYFQGNSAPDKSGLPSDRFSAERTGGSVSTLTIQRTQQEDSAVYLCASINGGYNYGYTFGSGTRLTVV.

This clone was picked up one time. The chain employs TRBV7-9 and TRBJ2-7, with 8 bases that match TRBD1. J lost 3 bases, V lost 4 bases, and 5 bases had no gene match. Germline lookup yields CDR1 SEHNR and CDR2 FQNEAQ (reference sequence). This CDR3 is built from 14 residues. DNA for the CDR3: TGTGCCAGCAGCTCCCGGGACAGGAGCTACGAGCAGTACTTC. This codes for CASSSRDRSYEQYF.

The chain combines TRBV5-6 with TRBJ1-2; D not resolved. Germline CDR1 and CDR2: SGHDT and YYEEEE. This CDR3 is 14 amino acids long. Trimming stripped 4 bases from V and 1 base from J, with 11 bases between. The CDR3 sequence is CASSPGSVNYGYTF. CDR3 DNA sequence: TGTGCCAGCAGCCCAGGCAGCGTTAACTATGGCTACACCTTC.

The V gene is TRBV18, the J gene TRBJ1-2, with 11 bases identical to TRBD1. CDR1 and CDR2 from the germline V gene are KGHSH and LQKENI. After removal of 5 bases from V and 8 bases from J, the junction contained 13 bases not matched to a gene. There are 16 residues in the CDR3. The CDR3 protein is CASSTSTGTGGIGYTF. CDR3 DNA sequence: TGTGCCAGCTCAACTTCAACCGGGACAGGGGGAATCGGCTACACCTTC.

The chain joins TRBV9 to TRBJ2-3, with 7 bases matching TRBD1. The length of the CDR3 is 16 residues. Per the germline V gene, CDR1 is SGDLS and CDR2 is YYNGEE. V lost 2 bases and J lost 1; bases outside the gene matches: 7. The DNA of the CDR3 is TGTGCCAGCAGCGTCAGGGGGATCCTCGGCACAGATACGCAGTATTTT. Residues: CASSVRGILGTDTQYF.

The chain uses TRBV5-1 and TRBJ1-5; no definite D call. The ends were cut back, 3 bases at V and 2 bases at J, with 9 bases in the middle. Looked up from germline, CDR1 is SGHRS and CDR2 is YFSETQ. The CDR3 runs 14 residues. Written as DNA, the CDR3 is TGCGCCAGCAGCTCGGACGGAGGCAATCAGCCCCAGCATTTT. Its translation: CASSSDGGNQPQHF.

The V call is TRBV19, the J call TRBJ2-1, with 9 nucleotides matching TRBD1. Unmatched junction bases numbered 10, after V lost 9 bases and J lost 4 bases. The CDR3 extends over 15 amino acids. CDR1 and CDR2 (germline): LNHDA, SQIVND (reference sequence). CDR3 sequence: CASQGGTGRYNEQFF. DNA of the CDR3: TGTGCCAGCCAAGGGGGGACAGGGCGTTACAATGAGCAGTTCTTC.

The V gene is TRBV5-6, the J gene TRBJ1-5; D is ambiguous. The CDR3 extends over 14 amino acids. Germline-derived CDR1 and CDR2 are SGHDT and YYEEEE. Deletions cut 0 bases from V and 5 bases from J, with 9 bases between. The CDR3 reads CASSLGLLDQPQHF. In nucleotides, the CDR3 is TGTGCCAGCAGCTTGGGACTTCTAGATCAGCCCCAGCATTTT.

J is TRBJ1-2 and V is TRBV2, with D possibly matching TRBD1 (5 bases). The CDR3 loop spans 14 amino acids. The germline V and J ends were trimmed by 3 bases and 0 bases, with 8 bases remaining between them. Germline lookup yields CDR1 SNHLY and CDR2 FYNNEI. CDR3: CASSEQGSNYGYTF. In DNA, the CDR3 is TGTGCCAGCAGTGAGCAGGGTTCTAACTATGGCTACACCTTC.

The CDR3 sequence: CASRGPSSHQPQHF. In nucleotides, the CDR3 is TGTGCCAGCCGGGGACCCTCGTCCCATCAGCCCCAGCATTTT. V usage is TRBV6-6 and J usage is TRBJ1-5, with a weak D call TRBD1 (5 bases). In germline, CDR1 is MNHNY, CDR2 SVGAGI (reference sequence). V lost 8 bases, J lost 5 bases, and 16 bases lay in between. The CDR3 loop spans 14 amino acids.

The chain recombines TRBV6-6 with TRBJ1-2; 8 nucleotides align to TRBD1. This CDR3 spans 14 amino acids. Germline lookup yields CDR1 MNHNY and CDR2 SVGAGI (reference sequence). V was clipped by 7 bases and J by 2 bases; unmatched bases: 6. The CDR3 loop is CASKQDRANYGYTF. In DNA form, the CDR3 reads TGTGCCAGCAAACAGGACAGGGCCAACTATGGCTACACCTTC.

The rearrangement joins TRBV5-1 to TRBJ2-3, with D tentatively TRBD2 (5 bases). The V end lost 2 bases, the J end lost 4 bases, and 8 bases lay between the germline ends. This CDR3 is 13 amino acids long. Germline values: CDR1 SGHRS, CDR2 YFSETQ. In nucleotides, the CDR3 is TGCGCCAGCAGCTTACTAGGATCAGATACGCAGTATTTT. Protein sequence: CASSLLGSDTQYF.

This sequence joins TRBV7-2 and TRBJ2-5; TRBD1 aligns across 7 bases. This CDR3 is built from 12 residues. Germline V gene lookup returns CDR1 SGHTA and CDR2 FQGNSA. Here the CDR3 DNA reads TGTGCAGCACAAGGGGGCGAGGAGACCCAGTACTTC. This gives the protein CAAQGGEETQYF. Looking up the rest from reference TRBV7-2 and TRBJ2-5 gives the full variable domain: GAGVSQSPSNKVTEKGKDVELRCDPISGHTALYWYRQSLGQGLEFLIYFQGNSAPDKSGLPSDRFSAERTGGSVSTLTIQRTQQEDSAVYLCAAQGGEETQYFGPGTRLLVL.

The chain has TRBV7-2 and TRBJ1-5, with 11 bases matching TRBD1. Germline CDR1 and CDR2: SGHTA and FQGNSA. The CDR3 covers 15 residues. With V trimmed by 3 bases and J by 5 bases, 3 bases remained unmatched. CDR3 bases: TGTGCCAGCAGCTTGCCGGGACAGGGGGATCAGCCCCAGCATTTT. Translated: CASSLPGQGDQPQHF.

The V call is TRBV3-1 (or the pseudogene TRBV3-2), the J call TRBJ2-7, with D hard to call. This CDR3 contains 15 residues. Germline V gene sequence: CDR1 LGHDT, CDR2 YNNKEL (reference sequence). The V end was cut by 6 bases, the J end by 2 bases, with 17 bases between. The CDR3 DNA follows: TGTGCCAGCAGTCCAGACGCCGGCCAAACCTACGAGCAGTACTTC. Its protein product is CASSPDAGQTYEQYF.